The T cell receptor (beta chain) described here comes from a study of T cell responses to AZD1222 COVID-19 vaccine. Whole-study findings and limits: The donors showed a predominance of white British ancestry and of females, with possible underestimation of clonal diversity. Increased Spike-specific TCR breadth and depth were observed after two AZD1222 doses.

About this clone: As yet, its antigen is unknown.

The ends were cut back, 4 bases at V and 1 base at J, with 16 bases in the middle. Germline CDR1 reads SGHTA; CDR2 reads FQGTGA. CDR3 length equals 16 residues. Researchers grouped second doses given at about 4 or about 12 weeks into one pool. Sequencing was performed with immunoSEQ multiplex PCR; in TCRdb, only in-frame clones are kept and a portion is missing. The sample consists of more than 60,000 clones, about 83% of them appearing once. The source is an adult who received the AZD1222 COVID-19 vaccine. The sequencing here drew on peripheral blood, taken 28 days after the second AZD1222 dose. This chain uses TRBV7-3 with TRBJ1-1; D perhaps matches TRBD1 (5 bases). This CDR3 is CASSSATVSRNTEAFF. CDR3 in DNA: TGTGCCAGCAGCTCCGCGACAGTCTCGAGGAACACTGAAGCTTTCTTT.